The TCR beta chain under discussion was sequenced for a study of blood T cell repertoires in COVID-19. In the study overall: The samples span acute and convalescent COVID-19 from the United States, Italy and Spain. Nucleic acid was either cDNA or gDNA, and it came from T cells, B-cell-depleted T cells, or PBMCs.

Original processing methods: Reference gene primer amplification gave nucleated cell count estimates. Only in-frame clones appear in the TCRdb table, and some are missing; sequencing was by immunoSEQ multiplex PCR. V, J and clone size derive from that table, while D and trimming were established from the DNA sequence. The sample consists of fewer than 250,000 clones, around four fifths of them appearing once. V lost 4 bases and J lost 4, with 16 bases in between. The CDR3 contains 15 residues. Germline V gene sequence: CDR1 MNHEY, CDR2 SVGAGI. This TCR came from a woman in her 70s with acute or convalescent COVID-19. The material sequenced was peripheral blood. The chain joins TRBV6-5 to TRBJ1-2, with D uncertain. The CDR3 protein is CASSFDGRGGYGYTF. The CDR3, as DNA: TGTGCCAGCAGTTTCGACGGTCGGGGAGGCTATGGCTACACCTTC.